This T cell receptor (beta chain) was identified in a study of cytomegalovirus exposure and HLA in healthy donors (dated by TCRdb to 2017 to 2019). Regarding the complete study: An earlier analysis of approximately 550 of the donors reported about 250 Gb of sequence data and more than 90 million unique TCR beta sequences from 150 million to 200 million T cells. An early release covering 550 to 650 HLA-typed donors comprised about 290 gigabases of sequencing data and roughly 86 million unique TCR sequences. Of the roughly 430 genotyped donors, 65% to 90% fell in the genetic ancestry cluster associated with self-reported Caucasian donors. The aim of the study was to test whether cataloging public T cell receptors could identify signatures of past pathogen exposure. The study used immunosequencing to profile the T cell repertoires of hundreds of subjects and linked those repertoires to cytomegalovirus serostatus. Along with the approximately 670-subject first cohort, a separate validation cohort of 120 different subjects was used. High-throughput TCR immunosequencing, statistical association of individual TCRs with disease status, and machine learning were combined to predict cytomegalovirus infection status. In a later analysis, previously published TCR beta repertoires from 550 to 750 donors were re-analyzed and high-resolution HLA genotyping was added so that TCR occurrence patterns could be studied. In the later analysis, no new phenotypic data were used to find candidate immune exposures; instead, reliance was placed on TCR beta sequences and their occurrence across donors. In an earlier analysis of over 550 of the donors, high-throughput TCR beta sequencing was used to judge whether each TCR beta V gene segment behaved as functional or pseudogenic. Donor age, sex, ethnicity and CMV serostatus were collected together with the repertoire data. A later genetic analysis used genome-wide SNP genotypes for about three fifths of the 666 donors, treating that subset as a discovery cohort. All discovery cohort repertoires had been generated using a single sequencing platform. HLA typing included class I and class II loci at four-digit resolution. The number of typed donors differed by locus: 629-630 for A, B, C, DRB1 and DQB1; approximately 520 for DQA1; 600 to 610 for DPA1; and some 470 for DPB1. Several DR-DQ haplotypes were treated as single units for association and clustering because of strong linkage in the cohort. Among about 410 genotyped donors of the cohort, an average of approximately 200,000 unique TCR beta nucleotide sequences was sequenced per donor, of which 15% to 20% were non-productive. Broader findings and caveats from the paper: In this cohort, only TCR beta chains were sequenced, and detectable features were limited by the absence of alpha or paired-chain data. The earlier analysis of 587 of the donors excluded some 15 rarely observed V segments, including chromosome 9 orphons, because counts were too low. A total of 150 to 200 TCR beta chains were listed by the study as associated with cytomegalovirus. Some IMGT-functional V segments, including TRBV6-2 and TRBV6-3, could not be distinguished by the 87-base-pair reads and were therefore excluded. For the cohort, immune exposure information was limited to CMV serostatus. The authors suggested that the approach could potentially be extended to other disease states and immunological phenotypes. A further reported finding was that TCR beta sequences accurately predicted the HLA-A and HLA-B alleles for most subjects in the first cohort. According to a later analysis, parvovirus B19, influenza, CMV and Epstein-Barr virus appeared linked to several top co-occurrence clusters. Assigning TCR associations to individual alleles was difficult when HLA alleles, especially DR and DQ, strongly co-occurred. An association between a missense DCLRE1C variant and V-gene and J-gene trimming of TCR beta chains was found in a later genetic analysis and replicated in an independent cohort. Across donors, most TCR sequences were observed very rarely, whereas some public TCRs were present in many individuals. A later analysis found that HLA-associated TCR beta chains were more clonally expanded and had lower generation probabilities than equally common non-associated chains. In a later analysis, TCR association rates were found to vary across HLA loci, with the most associated TCRs seen for DRB1 alleles and the fewest for HLA-C alleles. A later analysis found that most CMV-associated TCR beta chains appeared HLA-restricted, with HLA associations seemingly driven largely by CMV exposure. In vitro tests confirmed that three of the cytomegalovirus-associated TCR beta chains recognize cytomegalovirus antigens. Specific HLA alleles were associated with about 17,000 TCR beta sequences at a false discovery rate of 0.05 in a later analysis. In both the original and validation cohorts, the classifier was reported to diagnose cytomegalovirus status with high specificity and sensitivity. Broadly in line with IMGT annotations, most TCR beta V segments showed up in productive rearrangements about 87% or about 30% of the time in an earlier analysis of under 700 of the donors. Because some donors lacked HLA typing at each locus, the association tests relied only on the typed subset. Correlated functional status among segregating V segments might be attributable to linkage disequilibrium, but an unknown experimental factor could not be ruled out. The presence/absence analyses assumed that sequencing depth was roughly uniform across donors, and that assumption may not be true. Compared with the approximately 670-donor mean, donors in an Asian-associated ancestry cluster had fewer N-insertions in productive TCRs, according to a later genetic analysis. A cluster of highly shared sequence variants was judged likely to be a technical artifact of the sequencing pipeline.

Regarding this clone: No cognate antigen has been identified for it. Per-nucleotide qualities are absent, and no much larger clonotype sits a single base away.

The cohort comprised 550 to 700 healthy bone marrow donors. All cohort members were sampled while nominally healthy, although unrecorded immune exposures were likely present. The donor was CMV seropositive and belonged to the group of 250 to 350 seropositive cohort members. A peripheral blood sample was collected from each donor, and TCR beta sequencing was performed on peripheral blood mononuclear cells. Genomic DNA was extracted from the blood cell samples with the Qiagen DNeasy Blood Extraction Kit. Receptor libraries were prepared by the immunoSEQ multiplex PCR assay. A mixture of 60 forward primers for TCR Vbeta segments and 13 reverse primers for TCR Jbeta segments was used in the multiplex PCR. A multiplex PCR assay on genomic DNA amplified the CDR3 region of rearranged TCR beta genes. Amplified TCR beta libraries were sequenced as 87-base-pair reads on the Illumina HiSeq System. Per the authors' processing: A later analysis tallied roughly 78 million unique TCR beta chains across the 550 to 850 repertoires, and approximately 12 million of those chains were shared by two or more donors. Raw reads were error-corrected and collapsed into unique sequences with a nearest-neighbor algorithm that merged closely related sequences to remove PCR and sequencing errors. CDR3 sequences were aligned to IMGT reference sequences to assign V, D and J gene segments. Each retained sequence needed at least a six-nucleotide match to both a V gene segment and a J gene segment. A rearrangement counted as productive if the CDR3 had no stop codons and remained in frame with V and J, and every other rearrangement counted as non-productive. CDR3 was defined by IMGT convention, running from the second conserved V-encoded cysteine to the conserved J-encoded phenylalanine. In an earlier analysis of 550 to 650 of the donors, sequences lacking an unambiguous match to a single V gene segment were excluded. An earlier analysis of approximately 590 of the donors classified V segments as functional when productive rearrangements were above 56.7% and as segregating when the standard deviation between donors was above 5%. A statistical classification framework was built for diagnosing cytomegalovirus status from the catalog of TCR beta chain sequences. In a later analysis, V and J genes were assigned by comparing TCR nucleotide sequences against IMGT/GENE-DB human TR gene sequences. Using the TCRdist pipeline, a later analysis assigned CDR3 sequences along with most-parsimonious VDJ recombination scenarios. In a later analysis, each TCR beta chain was defined by its CDR3 amino acid sequence together with its V-gene family, and reads lacking a unique V-gene family were excluded. As a way to deal with suspected cross-contamination and a sequencing artifact, a later analysis dropped approximately 590 nucleotide sequences that were highly shared and had low generation probability. A later analysis calculated a clonal expansion index for each public chain from normalized within-repertoire ranks of inferred template counts. In a later analysis, generation probabilities were computed with a VDJ recombination model fitted to out-of-frame rearrangements, and the resulting probabilities were checked against IGoR. A later analysis scored TCR-TCR, TCR-HLA and TCR-CMV co-occurrence with hypergeometric tests, applying a repertoire-size bias correction to TCR pairs. A later analysis estimated false discovery rates by permuting HLA or CMV assignments 20 times. A later analysis grouped co-occurring TCRs with DBSCAN, adding TCRdist sequence similarity when clustering within HLA-allele-positive subsets. For co-occurrence clustering, repertoires with fewer than 30,000 or more than 120,000 public chains were excluded, along with 4 to 6 repertoires with anomalous nucleotide sharing. TCRdb limited this immuneACCESS table to in-frame rearrangements with V and J called. A share of clones is missing; checked studies link under half to unresolved V genes, and the rest is unexplained. The DNA gave D and trimming, while V, J and clone size come from that table. In this sample the table shows 130,000 to 150,000 clones, 65% to 85% of which occur a single time. 6.5% to 8.5% of the sample is taken by the ten largest.

Taken from the germline V gene, the CDR1 and CDR2 loops are MDHEN and SYDVKM. From the cysteine through the phenylalanine, the CDR3 covers 15 amino acids. The sequence is cut down to CDR3 DNA, 45 bases in frame from base 1. V lost 7 bases and J lost 3 bases, and the count of bases not matched to a germline gene is 10. Sample: PBMCs. The receptor's source is a woman between 40 and 50 years old in good health and CMV-seropositive. The rearranged chain carries TRBV28 and TRBJ2-7; TRBD1 fits 9 bases in the junction. Here is the DNA: TGTGCCAGCACCCCCACCGGACAGGGGAACTACGAGCAGTACTTC. The encoded protein is CASTPTGQGNYEQYF.